These T cell receptor beta chains were read from a single sample in a study of blood T cell repertoires in COVID-19. Method: immunoSEQ multiplex PCR; TCRdb's copy keeps in-frame clones and lacks some. The repertoire holds 50,000 or so clones, 65% to 85% seen once, with more than 9% in the top ten. Source material: peripheral blood. The receptors originated from a man older than 75 with COVID-19, enrolled during active disease. CDR3s include the opening cysteine and the closing phenylalanine or tryptophan. The order of the fields is J gene, V gene, clone size, D gene, CDR3 protein, CDR3 DNA. A D gene is named only where the DNA matches it firmly. Some rows have no size entry. The others give once, few or many, or a class for an expanded clone.

J: TRBJ2-5; V: TRBV4-1; size: few; D: .; CDR3: CASSQDRPGDLPETQYF; DNA: TGCGCCAGCAGCCAAGATAGGCCAGGGGATCTACCAGAGACCCAGTACTTC
J: TRBJ2-1; V: TRBV20-1; size: .; D: TRBD2; CDR3: CSASWGGVNEQFF; DNA: TGCAGTGCTAGTTGGGGGGGGGTCAATGAGCAGTTCTTC
J: TRBJ1-1; V: TRBV9; size: .; D: .; CDR3: CASSLQGSLTYGAFF; DNA: TGTGCCAGCAGCCTCCAGGGCTCCCTGACCTACGGGGCTTTCTTT
J: TRBJ2-1; V: TRBV19; size: few; D: TRBD2; CDR3: CASQTIGTSDNEQFF; DNA: TGTGCCAGCCAAACCATTGGGACTAGCGACAATGAGCAGTTCTTC
J: TRBJ2-1; V: TRBV24-1; size: .; D: TRBD2; CDR3: CATSEKTSGYNEQFF; DNA: TGTGCCACCAGTGAAAAGACTAGCGGATACAATGAGCAGTTCTTC
J: TRBJ1-1; V: TRBV13; size: .; D: TRBD1; CDR3: CASSSPNRQGEAFF; DNA: TGTGCCAGCAGCTCCCCTAATCGACAGGGTGAAGCTTTCTTT
J: TRBJ1-2; V: TRBV28; size: .; D: TRBD1; CDR3: CASSGGGQGYYGYTF; DNA: TGTGCCAGCAGTGGAGGCGGACAGGGGTACTATGGCTACACCTTC
J: TRBJ2-2; V: TRBV29-1; size: .; D: .; CDR3: CSAKGPTGANTGELFF; DNA: TGCAGCGCGAAGGGCCCCACGGGGGCGAACACCGGGGAGCTGTTTTTT
J: TRBJ2-1; V: TRBV12-5; size: .; D: TRBD2; CDR3: CASGQRLAASYNEQFF; DNA: TGTGCTAGTGGTCAACGACTAGCGGCCTCCTACAATGAGCAGTTCTTC
J: TRBJ1-2; V: TRBV6-2/TRBV6-3; size: .; D: .; CDR3: CASSPRQGQSTYGYTF; DNA: TGTGCCAGCAGTCCCCGGCAGGGGCAGTCTACGTACGGCTACACCTTC
J: TRBJ2-7; V: TRBV19; size: .; D: TRBD2; CDR3: CASSKTSGGLINEQYF; DNA: TGTGCCAGTAGTAAGACTAGCGGGGGATTAATCAACGAGCAGTACTTC
J: TRBJ2-7; V: TRBV5-4; size: .; D: TRBD2; CDR3: CASSGGGRNFYEQYF; DNA: TGTGCCAGCAGCGGGGGGGGGAGAAATTTCTACGAGCAGTACTTC
J: TRBJ1-2; V: TRBV6-5; size: .; D: .; CDR3: CASSYLRGSNYGYTF; DNA: TGTGCCAGCAGTTACCTTAGGGGGAGCAACTATGGCTACACCTTC
J: TRBJ1-6; V: TRBV23-1; size: .; D: .; CDR3: CASSLRLKVYNSPLHF; DNA: TGCGCCAGCAGTTTGAGACTGAAAGTCTATAATTCACCCCTCCACTTT
J: TRBJ2-3; V: TRBV21-1; size: few; D: .; CDR3: CASSTSFSGGAPDTQYF; DNA: TGTGCCAGCAGCACCTCCTTTAGCGGGGGGGCCCCAGATACGCAGTATTTT
J: TRBJ1-5; V: TRBV2; size: .; D: TRBD1; CDR3: CASSQAGGRQPQHF; DNA: TGTGCCAGCAGTCAAGCAGGGGGACGTCAGCCCCAGCATTTT
J: TRBJ1-5; V: TRBV2; size: few; D: TRBD1; CDR3: CASSARGTGRSNQPQHF; DNA: TGTGCCAGCAGCGCCAGGGGGACAGGGAGGAGCAATCAGCCCCAGCATTTT
J: TRBJ2-3; V: TRBV2; size: .; D: TRBD2; CDR3: CAIQLREAQYF; DNA: TGTGCCATCCAGTTGCGGGAGGCGCAGTATTTT
J: TRBJ2-2; V: TRBV7-3; size: once; D: TRBD1; CDR3: CASSLMSVGQGSTGELFF; DNA: TGTGCCAGCAGCTTAATGTCGGTGGGACAGGGAAGCACCGGGGAGCTGTTTTTT
J: TRBJ2-7; V: TRBV3-1/TRBV3-2; size: .; D: .; CDR3: CASSQAPFGVTYEQYF; DNA: TGTGCCAGCAGCCAAGCCCCTTTCGGGGTAACCTACGAGCAGTACTTC
J: TRBJ1-6; V: TRBV2; size: .; D: TRBD1; CDR3: CASRAERGPVSPLHF; DNA: TGTGCCAGCAGAGCAGAAAGGGGGCCGGTATCACCCCTCCACTTT
J: TRBJ2-2; V: TRBV4-2; size: .; D: .; CDR3: CASSQDLESGELFF; DNA: TGTGCCAGCAGCCAAGATCTCGAGTCCGGGGAGCTGTTTTTT